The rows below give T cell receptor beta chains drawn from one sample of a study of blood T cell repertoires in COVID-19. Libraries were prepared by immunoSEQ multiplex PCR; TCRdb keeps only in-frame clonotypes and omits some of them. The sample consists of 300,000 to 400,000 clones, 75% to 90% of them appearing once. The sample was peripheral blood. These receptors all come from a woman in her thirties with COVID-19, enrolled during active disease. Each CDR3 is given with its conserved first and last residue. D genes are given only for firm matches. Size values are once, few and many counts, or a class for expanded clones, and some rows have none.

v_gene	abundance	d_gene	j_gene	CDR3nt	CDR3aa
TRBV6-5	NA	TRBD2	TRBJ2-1	TGTGCCCTAGCGGGAGTTCACAATGAGCAGTTCTTC	CALAGVHNEQFF
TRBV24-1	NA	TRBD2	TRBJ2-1	TGTGCCACCAGTGACGCTAGCGGGATAAACAATGAGCAGTTCTTC	CATSDASGINNEQFF
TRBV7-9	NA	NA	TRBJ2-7	TGTGCCAGCCAGGGATGGTTCGACGAGCAGTACTTC	CASQGWFDEQYF
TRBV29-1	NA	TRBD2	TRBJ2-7	TGCAGCGTTTTTAAGCGGGAGAACCCCTACGAGCAGTACTTC	CSVFKRENPYEQYF
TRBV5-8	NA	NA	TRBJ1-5	TGTGCCAGCAACCAGGGTCTTCGGAGCAATCAGCCCCAGCATTTT	CASNQGLRSNQPQHF
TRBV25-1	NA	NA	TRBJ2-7	TGTGCCAGCACCTACACAGGGTACGAGCAGTACTTC	CASTYTGYEQYF
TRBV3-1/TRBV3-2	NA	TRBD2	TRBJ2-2	TGTGCCAGCAGCCAGCCGGGACTAGCGGGAGCCCGTACCGGGGAGCTGTTTTTT	CASSQPGLAGARTGELFF
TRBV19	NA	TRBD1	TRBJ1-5	TGTGCCAGTAGTCCGGACAGGAATCAGCCCCAGCATTTT	CASSPDRNQPQHF
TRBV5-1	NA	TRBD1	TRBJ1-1	TGCGCCAGCAGCTTGGAGGAGGGGGCCCACACTGAAGCTTTCTTT	CASSLEEGAHTEAFF
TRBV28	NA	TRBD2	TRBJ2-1	TGTGCCACCGAAGATCCGGGACTAGCGGACAATGAGCAGTTCTTC	CATEDPGLADNEQFF
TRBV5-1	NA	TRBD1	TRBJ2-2	TGCGCCAGCAGCTTGAATTGGGACAGGGGCTGGCGGAACACCGGGGAGCTGTTTTTT	CASSLNWDRGWRNTGELFF
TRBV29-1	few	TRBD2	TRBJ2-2	TGCAGCGTAGACGGACTAGCGGGAAACACCGGGGAGCTGTTTTTT	CSVDGLAGNTGELFF
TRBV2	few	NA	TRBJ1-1	TGTGCCAGCTCGGGGGAAAGGGACCCGAACACTGAAGCTTTCTTT	CASSGERDPNTEAFF
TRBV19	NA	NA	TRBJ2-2	TGTGCCAGCCAAAAACAGGGATCCAACACCGGGGAGCTGTTTTTT	CASQKQGSNTGELFF
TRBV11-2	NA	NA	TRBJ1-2	TGTGCCAGCAGCACCTCACAGGGATATGGCTACACCTTC	CASSTSQGYGYTF
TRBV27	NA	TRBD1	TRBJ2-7	TGTGCCAGCAGTTCGGGACAGGGTTTCGACGAGCAGTACTTC	CASSSGQGFDEQYF
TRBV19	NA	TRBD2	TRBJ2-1	TGTGCCAGTAGTATAGGGACTAGCGCTGGGGGTGAGCAGTTCTTC	CASSIGTSAGGEQFF
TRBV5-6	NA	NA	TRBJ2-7	TGTGCCAGCAGCCCAACTAGCTACGGCGAGCAGTACTTC	CASSPTSYGEQYF
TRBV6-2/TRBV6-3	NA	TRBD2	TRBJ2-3	TGTGCCAGCAGTTATTCGACTAGCGGGCATTATACGCAGTATTTT	CASSYSTSGHYTQYF
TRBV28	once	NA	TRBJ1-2	TGTGCCAGCAGCCCGCGGGCTATTGGGGGCTACACCTTC	CASSPRAIGGYTF
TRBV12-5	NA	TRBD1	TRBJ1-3	TGTGCTAGTGGTTTGGCCGGGACAGCTGGAAACACCATATATTTT	CASGLAGTAGNTIYF
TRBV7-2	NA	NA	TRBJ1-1	TGTGCCAGCAGCAAACAGACAGGGAACACTGAAGCTTTCTTT	CASSKQTGNTEAFF
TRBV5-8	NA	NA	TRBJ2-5	TGTGCCAGCAGCTTGAGTGGACAGTCGTACCAAGAGACCCAGTACTTC	CASSLSGQSYQETQYF
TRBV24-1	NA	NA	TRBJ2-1	TGTGCCACCAGTGACCCCCGGAGGGGCGGGAATGAGCAGTTCTTC	CATSDPRRGGNEQFF
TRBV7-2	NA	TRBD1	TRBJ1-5	TGTGCCAGCAGCCCATTTATTACAGGGGTTAGCAATCAGCCCCAGCATTTT	CASSPFITGVSNQPQHF
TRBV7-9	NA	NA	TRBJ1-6	TGTGCCAGCAGCTTAACCGGCTATAATTCACCCCTCCACTTT	CASSLTGYNSPLHF
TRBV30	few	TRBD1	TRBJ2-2	TGTGCCTGGGGACAGGTAGCGAACACCGGGGAGCTGTTTTTT	CAWGQVANTGELFF
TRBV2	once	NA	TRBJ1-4	TGTGCCAGCAGTGATGTCAGGGCTAGGGGTAATGAAAAACTGTTTTTT	CASSDVRARGNEKLFF
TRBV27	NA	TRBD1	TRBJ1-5	TGTGCCAGCAGTTTAGCTTGGACAGGAATTTATAGCAATCAGCCCCAGCATTTT	CASSLAWTGIYSNQPQHF
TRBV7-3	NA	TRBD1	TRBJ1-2	TGTGCCAGCAGCTCTCCGACAGGGAATGGCTACACCTTC	CASSSPTGNGYTF
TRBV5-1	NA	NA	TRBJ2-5	TGCGCCAGCAGCTCGTCGGTGGGGGGAGAGACCCAGTACTTC	CASSSSVGGETQYF
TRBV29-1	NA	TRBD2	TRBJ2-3	TGCAGCGCCGCCGGGACTAGCGGAGATACGCAGTATTTT	CSAAGTSGDTQYF
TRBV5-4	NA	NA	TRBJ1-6	TGTGCCAGCAGCTTGGACATTTCAAATTCACCCCTCCACTTT	CASSLDISNSPLHF
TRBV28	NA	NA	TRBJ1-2	TGTGCCAGCAGTTCGGCGTCTCTGAGCGAGGGCTACACCTTC	CASSSASLSEGYTF
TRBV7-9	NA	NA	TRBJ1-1	TGTGCCAGCAGCTCCGACAGTCCTTACACTGAAGCTTTCTTT	CASSSDSPYTEAFF
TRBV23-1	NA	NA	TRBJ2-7	TGCGCCAGCAGTCGCTGGGACACCGTCCCCTACGAGCAGTACTTC	CASSRWDTVPYEQYF
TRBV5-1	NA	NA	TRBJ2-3	TGCGCCAGCAGCCCAGGGGTGGCAGATACGCAGTATTTT	CASSPGVADTQYF
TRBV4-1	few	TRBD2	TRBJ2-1	TGCGCCAGCAGCCAAGAAGGAACAGCGGGAGTTAGAAATGAGCAGTTCTTC	CASSQEGTAGVRNEQFF
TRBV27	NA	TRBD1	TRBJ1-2	TGTGCCAGCAGGTCGGACAGGGGCTATGGCTACACCTTC	CASRSDRGYGYTF
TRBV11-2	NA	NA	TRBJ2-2	TGTGCCAGCAGCTTATCGTCCTCGAACACCGGGGAGCTGTTTTTT	CASSLSSSNTGELFF
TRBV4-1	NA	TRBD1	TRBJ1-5	TGCGCCAGCAGCTCCGGGACAGGGGGCACTCAGCCCCAGCATTTT	CASSSGTGGTQPQHF
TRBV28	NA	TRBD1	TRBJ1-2	TGTGCCAGCAGTTTCGATCGGGACAGAAGTATCCATGGCTACACCTTC	CASSFDRDRSIHGYTF
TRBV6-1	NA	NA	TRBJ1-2	TGTGCCAGCAGTGAATCGAGATTGGCAGGCTATGGCTACACCTTC	CASSESRLAGYGYTF
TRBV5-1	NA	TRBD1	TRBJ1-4	TGCGCCAGCAGCGCCGGGACAGGCCGAGAAAAACTGTTTTTT	CASSAGTGREKLFF
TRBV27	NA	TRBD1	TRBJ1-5	TGTGCCAGCAGTTCCTGGACAGGGAATCAGCCCCAGCATTTT	CASSSWTGNQPQHF
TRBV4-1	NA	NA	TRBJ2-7	TGCGCCAGCAGCGGAGGAACCTACGAGCAGTACTTC	CASSGGTYEQYF
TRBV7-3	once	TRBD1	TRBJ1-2	TGTGCCAGCAGCGCCGGGACAGGGGGCTATGGCTACACCTTC	CASSAGTGGYGYTF
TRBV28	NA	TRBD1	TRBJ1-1	TGTGCCAGCAGGACGGGACAGGTGAACACTGAAGCTTTCTTT	CASRTGQVNTEAFF
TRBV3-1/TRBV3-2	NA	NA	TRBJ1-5	TGTGCCAGCAGCAACCTAGGCCAGCCCCAGCATTTT	CASSNLGQPQHF
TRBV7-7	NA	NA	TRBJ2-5	TGTGCCAGCAGCCGAGGGAGGTTCCAAGAGACCCAGTACTTC	CASSRGRFQETQYF
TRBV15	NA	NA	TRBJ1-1	TGTGCCACCAGCAGCGCTAACAGGGCCTTGGTTGCTTTCTTT	CATSSANRALVAFF
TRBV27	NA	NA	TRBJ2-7	TGTGCCAGCAGCTCCGGTACTAGCATCAACGAGCAGTACTTC	CASSSGTSINEQYF
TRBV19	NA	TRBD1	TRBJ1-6	TGTGCCAGTAGTATAGGAGGGGGCGCGACGAATTCACCCCTCCACTTT	CASSIGGGATNSPLHF
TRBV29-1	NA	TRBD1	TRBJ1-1	TGCAGCGTTGAAGGGCGGCAGGGGGCAACTGAAGCTTTCTTT	CSVEGRQGATEAFF
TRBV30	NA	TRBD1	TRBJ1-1	TGTGCCTGGGCGACAGGGTCGAACACTGAAGCTTTCTTT	CAWATGSNTEAFF
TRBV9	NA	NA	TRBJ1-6	TGTGCCAGCAGTTTATCAGCGCTACACCATTCACCCCTCCACTTT	CASSLSALHHSPLHF